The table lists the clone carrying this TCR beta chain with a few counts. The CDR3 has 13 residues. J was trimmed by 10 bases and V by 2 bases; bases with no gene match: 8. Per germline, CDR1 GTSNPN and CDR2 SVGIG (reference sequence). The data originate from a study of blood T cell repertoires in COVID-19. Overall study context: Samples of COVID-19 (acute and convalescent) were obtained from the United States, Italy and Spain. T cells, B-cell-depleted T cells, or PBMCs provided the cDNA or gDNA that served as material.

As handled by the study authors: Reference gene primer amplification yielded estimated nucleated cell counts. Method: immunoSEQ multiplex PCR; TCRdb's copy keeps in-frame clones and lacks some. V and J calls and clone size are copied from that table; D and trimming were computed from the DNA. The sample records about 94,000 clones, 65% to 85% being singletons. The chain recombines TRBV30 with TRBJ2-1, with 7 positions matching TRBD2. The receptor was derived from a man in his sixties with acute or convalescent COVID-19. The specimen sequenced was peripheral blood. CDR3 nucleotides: TGTGCCTGGAGTATCCTCGGGGGGAGGGAGCAGTTCTTC. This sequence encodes CAWSILGGREQFF. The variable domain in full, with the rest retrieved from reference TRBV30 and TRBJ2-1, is SQTIHQWPATLVQPVGSPLSLECTVEGTSNPNLYWYRQAAGRGLQLLFYSVGIGQISSEVPQNLSASRPQDRQFILSSKKLLLSDSGFYLCAWSILGGREQFFGPGTRLTVL.